Shown below are 4 T cell receptor beta chains from a single sample sequenced in a study of technical replicates of blood from a few donors. Measured with immunoSEQ multiplex PCR; TCRdb has only the in-frame clones, and not every one. The sample lists about 97,000 clones, 96% occurring once. The material sequenced was T cells isolated from PBMCs. Receptors were obtained from a human donor in good health.

CDR3 nucleotides: TGTGCCAGCAGCCCCCGACAGGACCGCTCACCCCTCCACTTT. This translates into CASSPRQDRSPLHF. The V and J genes are TRBV5-4 and TRBJ1-6; tentative D call: TRBD1 (6 bases). The germline gives CDR1 SGHNT, CDR2 YYREEE (reference sequence). The ends were cut back, 4 bases at V and 10 bases at J, with 15 bases in the middle. CDR3 length equals 14 residues.

This chain uses TRBV10-3 with TRBJ1-2; D call uncertain. This CDR3 region has 16 residues. The V gene's germline CDR1 is ENHRY and CDR2 SYGVKD. V shed 2 bases and J shed 3 bases, with 16 bases lying between them. The CDR3 sequence: CAISEIQGSLDYGYTF. CDR3 DNA: TGTGCCATCAGTGAGATACAAGGATCGCTAGACTATGGCTACACCTTC.

The rearrangement uses TRBV27 and TRBJ2-7; 8 nucleotides align to TRBD2. The germline V gene encodes CDR1 MNHEY and CDR2 SMNVEV (reference sequence). This CDR3 has 15 amino acids. The V segment lost 2 bases and the J segment 0 bases; nucleotides outside the gene matches: 3. CDR3 bases: TGTGCCAGCAGTTTAACTAGCGGCCTCTCCTACGAGCAGTACTTC. Translated: CASSLTSGLSYEQYF.

The rearrangement joins TRBV5-4 to TRBJ2-4; 10 nucleotides agree with TRBD2. V lost 4 bases to trimming and J lost 6 bases; unmatched junction nucleotides: 13. CDR3 length: 17 amino acids. The germline V gene has CDR1 SGHNT and CDR2 YYREEE (reference sequence). The CDR3 DNA is TGTGCCAGCAGCCCCAATGCCCGTCTAGCGGGAGCAAACATTCAGTACTTC. This codes for CASSPNARLAGANIQYF.